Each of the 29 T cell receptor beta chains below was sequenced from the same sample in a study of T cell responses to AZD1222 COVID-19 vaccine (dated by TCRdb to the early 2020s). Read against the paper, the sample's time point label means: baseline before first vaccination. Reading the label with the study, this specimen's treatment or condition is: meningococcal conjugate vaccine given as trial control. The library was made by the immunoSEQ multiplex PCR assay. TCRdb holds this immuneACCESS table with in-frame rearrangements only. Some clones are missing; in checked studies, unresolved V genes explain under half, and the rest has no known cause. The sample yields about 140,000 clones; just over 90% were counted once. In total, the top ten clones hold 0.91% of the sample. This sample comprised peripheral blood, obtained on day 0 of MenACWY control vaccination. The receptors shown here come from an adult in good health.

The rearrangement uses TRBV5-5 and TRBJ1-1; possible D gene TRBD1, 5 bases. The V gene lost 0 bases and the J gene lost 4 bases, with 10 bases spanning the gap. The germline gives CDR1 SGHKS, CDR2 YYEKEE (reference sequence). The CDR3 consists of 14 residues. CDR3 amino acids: CASSLGFGGTEAFF. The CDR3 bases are TGTGCCAGCAGCTTGGGGTTCGGGGGCACTGAAGCTTTCTTT.

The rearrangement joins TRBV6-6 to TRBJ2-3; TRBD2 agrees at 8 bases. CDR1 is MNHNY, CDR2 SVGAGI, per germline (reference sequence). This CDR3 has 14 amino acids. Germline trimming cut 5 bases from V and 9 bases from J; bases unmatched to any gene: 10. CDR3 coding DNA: TGTGCCAGCAGTCACGTCAGTAGCGGGGTAACGCAGTATTTT. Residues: CASSHVSSGVTQYF.

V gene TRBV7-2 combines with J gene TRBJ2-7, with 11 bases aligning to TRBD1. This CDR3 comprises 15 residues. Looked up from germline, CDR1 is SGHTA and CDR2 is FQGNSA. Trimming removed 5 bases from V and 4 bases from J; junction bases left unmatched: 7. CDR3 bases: TGTGCCAGCAGCCTCAGGGACAGGGGGACGTACGAGCAGTACTTC. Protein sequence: CASSLRDRGTYEQYF. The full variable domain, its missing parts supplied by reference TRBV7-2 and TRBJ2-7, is GAGVSQSPSNKVTEKGKDVELRCDPISGHTALYWYRQSLGQGLEFLIYFQGNSAPDKSGLPSDRFSAERTGGSVSTLTIQRTQQEDSAVYLCASSLRDRGTYEQYFGPGTRLTVT.

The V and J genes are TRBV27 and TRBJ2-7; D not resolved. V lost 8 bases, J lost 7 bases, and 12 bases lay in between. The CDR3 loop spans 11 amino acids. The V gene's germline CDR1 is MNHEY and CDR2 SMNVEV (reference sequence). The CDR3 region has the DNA TGTGCCAGCTCAGTCCCCTGGGAGCAGTACTTC. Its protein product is CASSVPWEQYF.

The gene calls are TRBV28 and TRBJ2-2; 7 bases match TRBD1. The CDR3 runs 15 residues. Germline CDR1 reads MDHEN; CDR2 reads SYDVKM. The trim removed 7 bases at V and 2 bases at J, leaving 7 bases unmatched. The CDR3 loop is CASNPDRVNTGELFF. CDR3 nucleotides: TGTGCCAGCAATCCAGACAGGGTTAACACCGGGGAGCTGTTTTTT.

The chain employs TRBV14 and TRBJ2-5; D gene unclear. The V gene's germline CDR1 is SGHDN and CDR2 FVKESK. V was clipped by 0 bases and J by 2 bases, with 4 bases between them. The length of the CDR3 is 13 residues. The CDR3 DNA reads TGTGCCAGCAGCCAAGATGTACAAGAGACCCAGTACTTC. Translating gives CASSQDVQETQYF.

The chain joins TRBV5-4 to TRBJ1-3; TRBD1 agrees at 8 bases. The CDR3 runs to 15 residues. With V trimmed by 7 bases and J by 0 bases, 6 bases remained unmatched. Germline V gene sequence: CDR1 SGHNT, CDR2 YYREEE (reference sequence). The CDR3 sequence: CASSPGTGSGNTIYF. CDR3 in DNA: TGTGCCAGCTCCCCCGGGACAGGCTCTGGAAACACCATATATTTT.

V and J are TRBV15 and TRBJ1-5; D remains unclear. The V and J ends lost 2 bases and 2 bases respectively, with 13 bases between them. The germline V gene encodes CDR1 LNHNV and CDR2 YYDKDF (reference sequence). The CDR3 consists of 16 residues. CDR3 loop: CATSRPRSQGNQPQHF. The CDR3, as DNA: TGTGCCACCAGCAGACCCCGTTCCCAAGGCAATCAGCCCCAGCATTTT.

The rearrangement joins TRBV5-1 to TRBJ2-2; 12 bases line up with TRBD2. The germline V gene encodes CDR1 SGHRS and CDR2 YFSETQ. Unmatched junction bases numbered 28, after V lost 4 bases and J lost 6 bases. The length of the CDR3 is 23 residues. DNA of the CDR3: TGCGCCAGCAGCCCGACAGGGGGCATGGGACTAGCGGGCCAGCATAGAGGATCCGGGGAGCTGTTTTTT. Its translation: CASSPTGGMGLAGQHRGSGELFF.

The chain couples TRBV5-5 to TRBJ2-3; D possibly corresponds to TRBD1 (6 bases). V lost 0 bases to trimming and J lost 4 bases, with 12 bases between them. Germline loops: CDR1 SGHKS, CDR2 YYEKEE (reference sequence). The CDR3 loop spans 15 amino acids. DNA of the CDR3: TGTGCCAGCAGCTTGGACGTGGGGGCGTCAGATACGCAGTATTTT. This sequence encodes CASSLDVGASDTQYF.

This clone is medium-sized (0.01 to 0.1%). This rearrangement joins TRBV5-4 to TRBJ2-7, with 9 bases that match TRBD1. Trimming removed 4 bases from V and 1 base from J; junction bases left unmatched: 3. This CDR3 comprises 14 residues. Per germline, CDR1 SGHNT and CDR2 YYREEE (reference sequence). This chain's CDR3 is CASSRGTGSYEQYF. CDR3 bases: TGTGCCAGCAGCCGAGGGACAGGGTCCTACGAGCAGTACTTC.

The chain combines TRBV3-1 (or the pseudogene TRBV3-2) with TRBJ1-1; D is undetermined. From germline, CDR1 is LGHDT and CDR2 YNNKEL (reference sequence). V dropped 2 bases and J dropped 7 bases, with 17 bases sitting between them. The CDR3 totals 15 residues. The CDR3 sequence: CASSQIPSTGFEAFF. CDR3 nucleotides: TGTGCCAGCAGCCAAATACCCTCGACGGGGTTTGAAGCTTTCTTT.

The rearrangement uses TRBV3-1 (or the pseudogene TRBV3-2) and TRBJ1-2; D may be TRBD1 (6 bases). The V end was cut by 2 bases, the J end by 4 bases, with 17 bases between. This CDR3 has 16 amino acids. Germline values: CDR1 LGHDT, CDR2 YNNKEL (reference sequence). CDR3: CASSQSGHPGTYGYTF. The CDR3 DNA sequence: TGTGCCAGCAGCCAATCGGGACACCCGGGTACCTATGGCTACACCTTC.

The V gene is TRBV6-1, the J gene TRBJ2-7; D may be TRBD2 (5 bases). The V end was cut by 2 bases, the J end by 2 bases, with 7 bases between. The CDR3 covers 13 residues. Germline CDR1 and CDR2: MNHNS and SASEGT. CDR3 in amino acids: CASSEREPYEQYF. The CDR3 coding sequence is TGTGCCAGCAGTGAACGGGAACCCTACGAGCAGTACTTC.

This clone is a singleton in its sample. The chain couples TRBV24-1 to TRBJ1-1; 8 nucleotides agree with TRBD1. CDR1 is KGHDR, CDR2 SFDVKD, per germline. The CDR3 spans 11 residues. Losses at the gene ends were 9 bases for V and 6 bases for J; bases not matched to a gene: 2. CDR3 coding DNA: TGTGCCACCCGGACAGGGTCTGAAGCTTTCTTT. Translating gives CATRTGSEAFF.

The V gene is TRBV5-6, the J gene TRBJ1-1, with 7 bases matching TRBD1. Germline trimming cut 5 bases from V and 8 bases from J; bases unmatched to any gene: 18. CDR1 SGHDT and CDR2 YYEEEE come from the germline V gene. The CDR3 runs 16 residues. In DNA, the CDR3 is TGTGCCAGCAGTTTCCTGATGGACAGGATGGTAAAAGAAGCTTTCTTT. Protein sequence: CASSFLMDRMVKEAFF.

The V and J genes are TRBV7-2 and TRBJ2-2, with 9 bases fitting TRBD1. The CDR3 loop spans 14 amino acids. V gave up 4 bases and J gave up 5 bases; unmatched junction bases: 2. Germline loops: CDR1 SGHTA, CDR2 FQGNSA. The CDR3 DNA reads TGTGCCAGCAGCTACAGGGGGCGGACCGGGGAGCTGTTTTTT. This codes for CASSYRGRTGELFF.

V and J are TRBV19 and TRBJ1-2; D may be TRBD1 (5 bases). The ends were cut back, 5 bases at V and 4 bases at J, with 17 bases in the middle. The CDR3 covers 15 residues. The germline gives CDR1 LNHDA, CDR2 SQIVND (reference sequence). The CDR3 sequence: CASSPSWGTSYGYTF. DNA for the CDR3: TGTGCCAGTAGTCCCAGTTGGGGGACCAGCTATGGCTACACCTTC.

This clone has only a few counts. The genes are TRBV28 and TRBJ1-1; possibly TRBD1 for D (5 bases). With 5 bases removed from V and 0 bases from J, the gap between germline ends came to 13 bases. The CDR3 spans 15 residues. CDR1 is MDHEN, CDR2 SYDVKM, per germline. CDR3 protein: CASSELGGVNTEAFF. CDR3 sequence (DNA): TGTGCCAGCAGTGAACTCGGGGGTGTGAACACTGAAGCTTTCTTT.

Here the CDR3 DNA reads TGTGCCAGCAGCGTTATAGCGGACACAGATACGCAGTATTTT. Translating it yields CASSVIADTDTQYF. The J gene is TRBJ2-3, the V gene TRBV9, with D perhaps TRBD2 (6 bases). The V gene lost 2 bases and the J gene lost 2 bases, with 9 bases spanning the gap. The CDR3 covers 14 residues. Germline lookup yields CDR1 SGDLS and CDR2 YYNGEE.

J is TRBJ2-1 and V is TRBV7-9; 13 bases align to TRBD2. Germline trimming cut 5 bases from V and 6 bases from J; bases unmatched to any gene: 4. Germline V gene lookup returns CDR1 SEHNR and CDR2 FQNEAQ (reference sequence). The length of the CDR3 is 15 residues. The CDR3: CASSLGTSGVNEQFF. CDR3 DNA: TGTGCCAGCAGCCTCGGGACTAGCGGGGTCAATGAGCAGTTCTTC.

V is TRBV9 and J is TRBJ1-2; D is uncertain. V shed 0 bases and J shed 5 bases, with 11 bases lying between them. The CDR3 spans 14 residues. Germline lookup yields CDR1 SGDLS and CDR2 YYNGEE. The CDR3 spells CASSVDGSAYGYTF. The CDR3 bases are TGTGCCAGCAGCGTAGATGGCAGCGCTTATGGCTACACCTTC.

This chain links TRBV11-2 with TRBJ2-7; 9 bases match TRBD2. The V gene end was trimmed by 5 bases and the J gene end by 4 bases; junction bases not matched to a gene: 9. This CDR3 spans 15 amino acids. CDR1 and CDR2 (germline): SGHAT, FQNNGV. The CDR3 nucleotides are TGTGCCAGCAGCATCCTAAGCGGGAGGCGGTACGAGCAGTACTTC. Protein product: CASSILSGRRYEQYF.

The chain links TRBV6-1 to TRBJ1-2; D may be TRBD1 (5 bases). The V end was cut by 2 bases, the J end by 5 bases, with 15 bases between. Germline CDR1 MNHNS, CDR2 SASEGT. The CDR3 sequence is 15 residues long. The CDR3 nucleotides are TGTGCCAGCAGTGAATGGGGCAGGGCAGAGTATGGCTACACCTTC. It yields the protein CASSEWGRAEYGYTF.

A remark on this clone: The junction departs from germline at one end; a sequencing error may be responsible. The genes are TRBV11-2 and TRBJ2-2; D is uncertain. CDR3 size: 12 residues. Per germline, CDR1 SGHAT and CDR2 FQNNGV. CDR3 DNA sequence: TGTGCCAGCAGCCCGTACACTGGGGAGCTGTTTTTT. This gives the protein CASSPYTGELFF. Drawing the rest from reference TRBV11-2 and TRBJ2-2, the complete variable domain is EAGVAQSPRYKIIEKRQSVAFWCNPISGHATLYWYQQILGQGPKLLIQFQNNGVVDDSQLPKDRFSAERLKGVDSTLKIQPAKLEDSAVYLCASSPYTGELFFGEGSRLTVL.

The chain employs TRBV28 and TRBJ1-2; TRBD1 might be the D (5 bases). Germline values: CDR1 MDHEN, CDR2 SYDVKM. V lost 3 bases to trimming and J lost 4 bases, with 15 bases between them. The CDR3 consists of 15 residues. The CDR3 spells CASSFPDTGGYGYTF. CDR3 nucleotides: TGTGCCAGCAGTTTCCCGGACACCGGGGGCTATGGCTACACCTTC.

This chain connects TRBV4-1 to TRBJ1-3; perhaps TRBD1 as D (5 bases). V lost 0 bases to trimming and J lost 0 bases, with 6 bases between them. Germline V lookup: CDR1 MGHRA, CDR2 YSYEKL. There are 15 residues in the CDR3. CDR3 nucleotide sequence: TGCGCCAGCAGCCAAGAAGACAGCTCTGGAAACACCATATATTTT. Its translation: CASSQEDSSGNTIYF.

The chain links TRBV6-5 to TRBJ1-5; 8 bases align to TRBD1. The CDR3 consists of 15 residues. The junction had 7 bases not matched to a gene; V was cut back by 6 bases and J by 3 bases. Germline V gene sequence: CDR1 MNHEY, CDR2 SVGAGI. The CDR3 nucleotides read TGTGCCAGCAGCCTCGGACAGGGTTACAATCAGCCCCAGCATTTT. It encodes CASSLGQGYNQPQHF.

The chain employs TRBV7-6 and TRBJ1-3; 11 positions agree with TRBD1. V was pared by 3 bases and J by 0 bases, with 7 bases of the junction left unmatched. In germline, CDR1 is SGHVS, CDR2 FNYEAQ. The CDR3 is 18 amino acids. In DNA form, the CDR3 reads TGTGCCAGCAGCTTCAGGGACAGGGGGTCCCTCTCTGGAAACACCATATATTTT. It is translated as CASSFRDRGSLSGNTIYF.